The clone carrying this TCR beta chain was observed a handful of times. The sample is drawn from a study of response to subunit inactivated influenza vaccine. There are 14 residues in the CDR3. The germline CDR1 and CDR2 sequences are SNHLY and FYNNEI. V lost 3 bases and J lost 0, with 7 bases in between. TCRdb ran MiXCR on the RT-PCR reads and lists one entry per CDR3 protein. In the table there are about 780,000 distinct CDR3 sequences, roughly 20% of which are singletons. This sequence was found in a man in his forties or fifties who received an inactivated influenza vaccine. The sample consisted of PBMCs from blood, taken roughly 5 days after vaccination. J is TRBJ2-3 and V is TRBV2; D call uncertain. The CDR3 spells CASSETYSTDTQYF. The CDR3 DNA follows: TGTGCCAGCAGTGAGACATATAGCACAGATACGCAGTATTTT.